The present TCR beta chain was sequenced within a study of T-cell reconstitution after alpha-beta-depleted transplantation in children. In the case of this clonotype: Its antigen remains unidentified.

CDR3 size: 17 residues. The germline V gene encodes CDR1 MGHRA and CDR2 YSYEKL. V was cut by 3 bases and J by 4 bases, with 20 bases left in between. Unique molecular identifiers were incorporated into the prepared TCRbeta library. TCRdb re-derived calls from the PCR reads in MiXCR, one entry per CDR3 protein. There are about 250,000 distinct CDR3 sequences in the sample; more than 20% occur only once, and more than 4.5% lies in the top ten. Broader study findings: Expanded graft clones, several hundred of them, were reportedly the source of alpha-beta T cells about two months after transplant. A year post-transplant, T-cell counts and diversity derived mostly from newly produced T cells.

The specimen was PBMCs, mostly from graft donor cells, collected 360 days after TCRalphabeta/CD19-depleted stem cell transplant. This receptor was obtained from a female patient between 2 and 15 years old who had a stem cell transplant for congenital amegakaryocytic thrombocytopenia, so the T cells may come from the graft donor. The chain joins TRBV4-1 to TRBJ2-3, with D possibly matching TRBD1 (6 bases). CDR3 region: CASSQGTTGFGPDTQYF. CDR3 in DNA: TGCGCCAGCAGCCAGGGAACAACAGGGTTTGGGCCAGATACGCAGTATTTT.